These 29 T cell receptor beta chains were all obtained from the same sample, sequenced in a study of shared clonotypes between healthy human individuals (TCRdb year 2020). To prepare the library, the immunoSEQ multiplex PCR assay was applied. Here the immuneACCESS table is served through TCRdb, limited to in-frame sequences with V and J called. Missing clones are a known gap in these copies; in checked studies unresolved V genes cover under half, and the rest lacks a known reason. In this sample the table shows more than 550,000 clones, around 91% of which occur a single time. Clones ranked in the top ten supply 34% of the sample. The sequencing sample was made of memory CD8+ T cells from PBMCs. In the paper's terms, the cell subset or site label means: CD45RO+ cells pooled with CCR7-negative TemRA cells. The source of these receptors is a man between 18 and 35 years old in good health. Some clones in this sample may be carry-over from other donors' samples.

The rearrangement uses TRBV19 and TRBJ1-5; no clear D. Germline V gene sequence: CDR1 LNHDA, CDR2 SQIVND (reference sequence). The CDR3 sequence is 14 residues long. The ends were cut back, 4 bases at V and 2 bases at J, with 9 bases in the middle. The CDR3 sequence is CASSSGSGNQPQHF. The CDR3 nucleotides read TGTGCCAGTAGTAGCGGGTCGGGCAATCAGCCCCAGCATTTT.

The chain employs TRBV19 and TRBJ1-4, with unresolved D. CDR1 LNHDA and CDR2 SQIVND come from the germline V gene (reference sequence). V dropped 7 bases and J dropped 4 bases, with 19 bases sitting between them. The CDR3 covers 16 residues. The CDR3 nucleotides read TGTGCCAGTACACAACGTTCACCCGGACGTAATGAAAAACTGTTTTTT. It specifies CASTQRSPGRNEKLFF.

V is TRBV9 and J is TRBJ2-7; possible D gene TRBD2, 6 bases. The CDR3 consists of 15 residues. The ends were cut back, 4 bases at V and 5 bases at J, with 19 bases in the middle. Per the germline V gene, CDR1 is SGDLS and CDR2 is YYNGEE. CDR3 DNA: TGTGCCAGCAGCCCCAGGGCGGCGGGGTCGGACGAGCAGTACTTC. Protein sequence: CASSPRAAGSDEQYF.

This chain joins TRBV4-1 and TRBJ2-1, with 7 bases fitting TRBD2. Germline V gives CDR1 MGHRA, CDR2 YSYEKL. Trimming cost V 3 bases and J 1 base; bases outside gene matches: 6. The CDR3 sequence is 16 residues long. DNA of the CDR3: TGCGCCAGCAGCCAGTCCTTCGGGAGGTCCTACAATGAGCAGTTCTTC. Translated, it gives CASSQSFGRSYNEQFF.

The chain uses TRBV27 and TRBJ1-5; no firm D call. Germline V lookup: CDR1 MNHEY, CDR2 SMNVEV (reference sequence). Trimming pared 4 bases from V and 1 base from J, leaving 11 bases between. The CDR3 is 15 residues long. CDR3 DNA: TGTGCCAGCAGTTGGGGAGGACCGAGCAATCAGCCCCAGCATTTT. Translated: CASSWGGPSNQPQHF.

V gene TRBV7-3 combines with J gene TRBJ2-1; tentatively, D is TRBD2 (5 bases). Trimming shortened V by 3 bases and J by 1 base, and 10 bases separated the two germline ends. The CDR3 runs to 15 residues. Germline assignment: CDR1 SGHTA and CDR2 FQGTGA. The CDR3 loop reads CASSLRSASYNEQFF. CDR3 in DNA: TGTGCCAGCAGCTTGCGTAGCGCTTCCTACAATGAGCAGTTCTTC.

The J gene is TRBJ2-5, the V gene TRBV5-6; the D call may be TRBD1 or TRBD2 (5 bases each). V lost 0 bases and J lost 1, with 16 bases in between. This CDR3 is 17 amino acids long. CDR1 SGHDT and CDR2 YYEEEE come from the germline V gene. The CDR3, as DNA: TGTGCCAGCAGCTTGGCCAGTCATGACAGCGGCCAAGAGACCCAGTACTTC. Residues: CASSLASHDSGQETQYF.

The chain recombines TRBV4-1 with TRBJ1-1, with TRBD1 identical over 8 bases. This CDR3 contains 16 residues. Germline V gives CDR1 MGHRA, CDR2 YSYEKL. The trim removed 4 bases at V and 2 bases at J, leaving 9 bases unmatched. DNA of the CDR3: TGCGCCAGCAGCCGACTACAGGGGGTCATCAACACTGAAGCTTTCTTT. Protein: CASSRLQGVINTEAFF.

This chain connects TRBV30 to TRBJ1-5, with no clear D. V lost 2 bases, J lost 6 bases, and 11 bases lay in between. Germline-derived CDR1 and CDR2 are GTSNPN and SVGIG (reference sequence). This CDR3 is 13 amino acids long. In nucleotides, the CDR3 is TGTGCCTGGAGTCCCCCGGGAGGTCAGCCCCAGCATTTT. Encoded protein: CAWSPPGGQPQHF.

The rearrangement uses TRBV5-4 and TRBJ1-2, with no clear D. V lost 0 bases and J lost 3, with 12 bases in between. Germline V gives CDR1 SGHNT, CDR2 YYREEE (reference sequence). The CDR3 runs 15 residues. Here the CDR3 DNA reads TGTGCCAGCAGCTTGGGGGCGGGTGTGTACTATGGCTACACCTTC. Residues: CASSLGAGVYYGYTF.

In its sample, this clone was seen once. The chain uses TRBV7-9 and TRBJ2-2; D gene unclear. From germline, CDR1 is SEHNR and CDR2 FQNEAQ (reference sequence). This CDR3 is built from 16 residues. V lost 5 bases and J lost 5, with 18 bases in between. The CDR3 nucleotides are TGTGCCAGCAGCCCGAGACGCGAGGTCGGAACCGGGGAGCTGTTTTTT. Its protein product is CASSPRREVGTGELFF.

The gene calls are TRBV7-7 and TRBJ1-5; the match to TRBD1 covers 11 bases. Trimming cost V 5 bases and J 6 bases; bases outside gene matches: 15. The germline gives CDR1 SSHAT, CDR2 FNYEAQ (reference sequence). CDR3 size: 18 residues. CDR3 loop: CASSPAQDRGRLGQPQHF. CDR3 nucleotides: TGTGCCAGCAGCCCCGCTCAGGACAGGGGGCGCTTGGGTCAGCCCCAGCATTTT. The full variable domain, with the rest looked up from reference TRBV7-7 and TRBJ1-5, is GAGVSQSPRYKVTKRGQDVTLRCDPISSHATLYWYQQALGQGPEFLTYFNYEAQPDKSGLPSDRFSAERPEGSISTLTIQRTEQRDSAMYRCASSPAQDRGRLGQPQHFGDGTRLSIL.

Concerning this clone: The same CDR3 arises from other DNA sequences in this sample as well. V usage is TRBV10-3 and J usage is TRBJ2-7, with a weak D call TRBD2 (5 bases). The CDR3 contains 11 residues. V was cut by 3 bases and J by 7 bases, with 7 bases left in between. Germline values: CDR1 ENHRY, CDR2 SYGVKD. DNA of the CDR3: TGTGCCATCAGTGAATCGGGGGAGCAGTACTTC. It codes for CAISESGEQYF.

This chain uses TRBV4-1 with TRBJ1-6; perhaps TRBD1 as D (6 bases). The germline V and J ends were trimmed by 0 bases and 6 bases, with 9 bases remaining between them. Germline CDR1 reads MGHRA; CDR2 reads YSYEKL. CDR3 length: 15 amino acids. The DNA for the CDR3 is TGCGCCAGCAGCCAAGACACAGGGCTTAATTCACCCCTCCACTTT. It specifies CASSQDTGLNSPLHF.

The chain carries TRBV19 and TRBJ2-7; D is ambiguous. Germline V gives CDR1 LNHDA, CDR2 SQIVND (reference sequence). The CDR3 extends over 14 amino acids. Deletions cut 5 bases from V and 6 bases from J, with 17 bases between. CDR3 sequence (DNA): TGTGCCAGTAGTTATCGGACCCACGAACGCGAGCAGTACTTC. It is translated as CASSYRTHEREQYF. The full variable domain, in which reference TRBV19 and TRBJ2-7 provide the parts outside the CDR3, is DGGITQSPKYLFRKEGQNVTLSCEQNLNHDAMYWYRQDPGQGLRLIYYSQIVNDFQKGDIAEGYSVSREKKESFPLTVTSAQKNPTAFYLCASSYRTHEREQYFGPGTRLTVT.

The rearrangement joins TRBV4-2 to TRBJ1-5, with D hard to call. Trimming pared 2 bases from V and 4 bases from J, leaving 18 bases between. Germline CDR1 LGHNA, CDR2 YNFKEQ. This CDR3 contains 17 residues. CDR3 loop: CASSQLAQVGSNQPQHF. The CDR3 DNA is TGTGCCAGCAGCCAACTGGCGCAGGTGGGCTCGAATCAGCCCCAGCATTTT.

This chain links TRBV28 with TRBJ2-1, with TRBD2 identical over 10 bases. The CDR3 covers 16 residues. Germline-derived CDR1 and CDR2 are MDHEN and SYDVKM. The junction had 12 bases not matched to a gene; V was cut back by 5 bases and J by 8 bases. The CDR3 nucleotides read TGTGCCAGCAGTCCACGAGGAGCGGGAGGGCCGCATGAGCAGTTCTTC. Its protein product is CASSPRGAGGPHEQFF.

This clone was detected only once. Other DNA sequences in the sample encode the same CDR3. The chain employs TRBV6-5 and TRBJ2-2; D is uncertain. The ends were cut back, 2 bases at V and 8 bases at J, with 6 bases in the middle. The germline gives CDR1 MNHEY, CDR2 SVGAGI. The CDR3 contains 12 residues. The CDR3 spells CASSYGTGELFF. CDR3 in DNA: TGTGCCAGCAGTTACGGTACAGGGGAGCTGTTTTTT.

Concerning this clone itself: Within the sample, other DNA sequences also encode this same CDR3. The genes are TRBV14 and TRBJ2-7; D remains unclear. CDR1 is SGHDN, CDR2 FVKESK, per germline. The V end lost 3 bases, the J end lost 4 bases, and 7 bases lay between the germline ends. This CDR3 contains 12 residues. The DNA for the CDR3 is TGTGCCAGCAGCCAGGGCTCTTACGAGCAGTACTTC. This encodes CASSQGSYEQYF.

This chain joins TRBV10-3 and TRBJ1-2, with D uncertain. The CDR3 totals 13 residues. Per germline, CDR1 ENHRY and CDR2 SYGVKD. V lost 4 bases and J lost 4, with 10 bases in between. CDR3 nucleotide sequence: TGTGCCATCAGTGCGGCAGGCAGCTATGGCTACACCTTC. This codes for CAISAAGSYGYTF.

This clone appeared a single time. V usage is TRBV5-1 and J usage is TRBJ2-5, with D tentatively TRBD2 (5 bases). V was trimmed by 4 bases and J by 4 bases, leaving 17 bases between them. The CDR3 is 15 residues long. Per germline, CDR1 SGHRS and CDR2 YFSETQ. Written as DNA, the CDR3 is TGCGCCAGCAGCCCCTCGGGGTCGTCGGGAGAGACCCAGTACTTC. Translating gives CASSPSGSSGETQYF. The full variable domain, with the rest looked up from reference TRBV5-1 and TRBJ2-5, is KAGVTQTPRYLIKTRGQQVTLSCSPISGHRSVSWYQQTPGQGLQFLFEYFSETQRNKGNFPGRFSGRQFSNSRSEMNVSTLELGDSALYLCASSPSGSSGETQYFGPGTRLLVL.

This clone was found once. The rearrangement joins TRBV9 to TRBJ2-6; possible D gene TRBD1, 5 bases. CDR3 length equals 19 residues. V was pared by 0 bases and J by 0 bases, with 16 bases between. CDR1 and CDR2 from the germline V gene are SGDLS and YYNGEE. The CDR3 loop is CASSVDHRTLSSGANVLTF. The CDR3 nucleotides read TGTGCCAGCAGCGTAGATCACAGGACCTTAAGCTCTGGGGCCAACGTCCTGACTTTC.

This clone occurred once. The chain links TRBV13 to TRBJ2-6, with 7 nucleotides matching TRBD1. The CDR3 contains 15 residues. CDR1 is PRHDT and CDR2 is FYEKMQ in the germline V gene (reference sequence). Losses at the gene ends were 4 bases for V and 0 bases for J; bases not matched to a gene: 0. The CDR3, as DNA: TGTGCCAGCAGCTCAGGGGGCTCTGGGGCCAACGTCCTGACTTTC. Its protein product is CASSSGGSGANVLTF.

J is TRBJ1-2 and V is TRBV28; 8 bases fit TRBD1. The CDR3 loop spans 16 amino acids. Germline V CDR1 and CDR2: MDHEN, SYDVKM. With 5 bases clipped from V and 4 bases from J, the junction kept 12 bases outside the gene matches. CDR3 in DNA: TGTGCCAGCAGTCATTTGGGACAGGTGATTGGCTATGGCTACACCTTC. This codes for CASSHLGQVIGYGYTF.

The rearrangement uses TRBV19 and TRBJ2-1; 9 positions match TRBD2. V trimming: 5 bases; J trimming: 4 bases; junction bases outside the gene matches: 15. The CDR3 is made up of 18 amino acids. CDR1 is LNHDA and CDR2 is SQIVND in the germline V gene (reference sequence). The CDR3 spells CASSLLRGREGYYNEQFF. The CDR3 DNA reads as TGTGCCAGTAGTCTATTAAGGGGGCGGGAGGGTTATTACAATGAGCAGTTCTTC.

The rearrangement uses TRBV10-2 and TRBJ2-3, with D uncertain. Per the germline V gene, CDR1 is WSHSY and CDR2 is SAAADI. This CDR3 is built from 13 residues. V lost 3 bases and J lost 4, with 8 bases in between. CDR3 sequence reads: CASSDTSADTQYF. The CDR3 DNA reads as TGCGCCAGCAGTGATACGAGCGCAGATACGCAGTATTTT.

V is TRBV27 and J is TRBJ1-2, with TRBD1 matching over 10 bases. CDR1 is MNHEY and CDR2 is SMNVEV in the germline V gene (reference sequence). This CDR3 has 14 residues. Germline trimming cut 6 bases from V and 6 bases from J; bases unmatched to any gene: 7. The CDR3 here is CASSIGQGVDGYTF. CDR3 DNA: TGTGCCAGCAGCATCGGACAGGGGGTGGATGGCTACACCTTC.

V gene TRBV5-6 combines with J gene TRBJ2-5; no reliable D call. Germline CDR1 reads SGHDT; CDR2 reads YYEEEE. V lost 3 bases to trimming and J lost 1 base, with 22 bases between them. The CDR3 is made up of 18 amino acids. DNA of the CDR3: TGTGCCAGCAGCTCCCCGGGTCAGGAAGATTGGTTCCAAGAGACCCAGTACTTC. Its translation: CASSSPGQEDWFQETQYF.

Only one count was recorded for this clone. This chain joins TRBV19 and TRBJ1-2; D unresolved. Germline CDR1 is LNHDA and CDR2 is SQIVND (reference sequence). The CDR3 has 13 residues. The V end lost 9 bases, the J end lost 3 bases, and 14 bases lay between the germline ends. The DNA for the CDR3 is TGTGCCAGCAAACTGACAAACGACTATGGCTACACCTTC. Translation gives CASKLTNDYGYTF. Based on the CDR3 plus reference TRBV19 and TRBJ1-2, the full variable domain is DGGITQSPKYLFRKEGQNVTLSCEQNLNHDAMYWYRQDPGQGLRLIYYSQIVNDFQKGDIAEGYSVSREKKESFPLTVTSAQKNPTAFYLCASKLTNDYGYTFGSGTRLTVV.